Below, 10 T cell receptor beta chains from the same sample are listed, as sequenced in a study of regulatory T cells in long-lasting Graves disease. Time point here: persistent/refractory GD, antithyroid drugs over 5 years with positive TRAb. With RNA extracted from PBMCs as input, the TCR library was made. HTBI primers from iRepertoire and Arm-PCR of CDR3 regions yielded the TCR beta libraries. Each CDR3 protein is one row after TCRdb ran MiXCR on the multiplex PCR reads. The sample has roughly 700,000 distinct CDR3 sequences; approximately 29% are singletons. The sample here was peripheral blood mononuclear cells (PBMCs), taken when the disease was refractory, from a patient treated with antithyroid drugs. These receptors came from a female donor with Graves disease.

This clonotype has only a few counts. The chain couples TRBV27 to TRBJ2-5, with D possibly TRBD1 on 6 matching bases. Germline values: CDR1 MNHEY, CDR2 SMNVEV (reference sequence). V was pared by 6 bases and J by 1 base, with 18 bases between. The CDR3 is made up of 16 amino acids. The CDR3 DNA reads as TGTGCCAGCAGACCCCGACAGGCGGTAGTCCAAGAGACCCAGTACTTC. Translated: CASRPRQAVVQETQYF.

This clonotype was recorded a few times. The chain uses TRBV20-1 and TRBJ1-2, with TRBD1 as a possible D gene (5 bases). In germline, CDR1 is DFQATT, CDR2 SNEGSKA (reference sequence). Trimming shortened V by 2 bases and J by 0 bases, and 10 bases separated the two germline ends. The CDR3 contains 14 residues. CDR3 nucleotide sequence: TGCAGTGCTAGATACAGGAGGACTAACTATGGCTACACCTTC. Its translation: CSARYRRTNYGYTF.

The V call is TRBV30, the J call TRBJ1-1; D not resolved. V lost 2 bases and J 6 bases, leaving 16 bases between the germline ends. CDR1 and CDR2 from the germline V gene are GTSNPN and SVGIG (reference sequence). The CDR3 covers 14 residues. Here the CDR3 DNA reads TGTGCCTGGAGTTGGGAGGCACCCAACGCTGAAGCTTTCTTT. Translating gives CAWSWEAPNAEAFF.

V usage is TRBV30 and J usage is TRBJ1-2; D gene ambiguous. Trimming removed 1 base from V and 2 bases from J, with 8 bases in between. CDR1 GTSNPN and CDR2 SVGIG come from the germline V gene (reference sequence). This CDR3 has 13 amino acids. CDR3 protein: CAWSADGNYGYTF. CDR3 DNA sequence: TGTGCCTGGAGTGCCGACGGGAACTATGGCTACACCTTC.

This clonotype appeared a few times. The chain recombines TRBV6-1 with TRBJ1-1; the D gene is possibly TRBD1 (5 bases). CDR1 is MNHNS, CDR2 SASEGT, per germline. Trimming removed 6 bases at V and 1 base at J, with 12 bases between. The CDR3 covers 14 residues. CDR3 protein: CASSQWGPNTEAFF. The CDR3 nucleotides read TGTGCCAGCAGCCAATGGGGACCGAACACTGAAGCTTTCTTT.

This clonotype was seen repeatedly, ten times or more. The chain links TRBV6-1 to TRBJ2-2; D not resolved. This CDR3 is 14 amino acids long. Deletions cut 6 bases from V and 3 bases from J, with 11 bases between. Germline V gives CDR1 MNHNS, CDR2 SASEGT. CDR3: CASRAVGDTGELFF. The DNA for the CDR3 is TGTGCCAGCAGGGCTGTCGGTGACACCGGGGAGCTGTTTTTT.

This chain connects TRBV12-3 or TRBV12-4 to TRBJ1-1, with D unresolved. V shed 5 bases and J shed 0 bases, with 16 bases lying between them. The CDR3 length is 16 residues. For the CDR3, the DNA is TGTGCCAGCAGTCAGCGGACGGGCCCCATGAACACTGAAGCTTTCTTT. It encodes CASSQRTGPMNTEAFF.

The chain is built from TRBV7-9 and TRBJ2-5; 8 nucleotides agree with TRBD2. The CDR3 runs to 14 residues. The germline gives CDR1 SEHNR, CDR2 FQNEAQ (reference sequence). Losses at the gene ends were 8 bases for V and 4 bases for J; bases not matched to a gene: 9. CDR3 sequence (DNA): TGTGCCAGCTCCGGGGGGGCGGGAACAGAGACCCAGTACTTC. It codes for CASSGGAGTETQYF.

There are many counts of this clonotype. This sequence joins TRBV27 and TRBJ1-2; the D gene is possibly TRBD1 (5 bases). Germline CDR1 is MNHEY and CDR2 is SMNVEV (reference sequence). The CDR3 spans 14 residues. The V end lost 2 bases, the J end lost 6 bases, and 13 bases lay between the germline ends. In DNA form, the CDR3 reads TGTGCCAGCAGTTTAGTAGGGGACCTCGATGGCTACACCTTC. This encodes CASSLVGDLDGYTF.

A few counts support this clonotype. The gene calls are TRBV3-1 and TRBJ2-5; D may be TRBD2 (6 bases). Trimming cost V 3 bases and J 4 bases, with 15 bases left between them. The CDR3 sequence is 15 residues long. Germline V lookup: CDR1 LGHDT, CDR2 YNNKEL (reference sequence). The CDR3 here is CASSQQRTGGETQYF. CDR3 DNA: TGTGCCAGCAGCCAGCAACGGACCGGGGGAGAGACCCAGTACTTC.